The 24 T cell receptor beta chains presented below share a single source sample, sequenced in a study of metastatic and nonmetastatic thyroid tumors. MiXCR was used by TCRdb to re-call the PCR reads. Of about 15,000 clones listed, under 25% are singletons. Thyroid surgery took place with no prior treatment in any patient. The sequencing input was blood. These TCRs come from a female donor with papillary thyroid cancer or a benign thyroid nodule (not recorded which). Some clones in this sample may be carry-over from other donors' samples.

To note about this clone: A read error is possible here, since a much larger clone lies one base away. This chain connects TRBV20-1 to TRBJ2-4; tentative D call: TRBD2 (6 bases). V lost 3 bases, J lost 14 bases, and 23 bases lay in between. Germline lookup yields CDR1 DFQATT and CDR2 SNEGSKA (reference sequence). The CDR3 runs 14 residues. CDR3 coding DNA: TGCAGTGCTAGCTCAACCTCCGGGGGAAAGAATAAGTACTTC. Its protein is CSASSTSGGKNKYF.

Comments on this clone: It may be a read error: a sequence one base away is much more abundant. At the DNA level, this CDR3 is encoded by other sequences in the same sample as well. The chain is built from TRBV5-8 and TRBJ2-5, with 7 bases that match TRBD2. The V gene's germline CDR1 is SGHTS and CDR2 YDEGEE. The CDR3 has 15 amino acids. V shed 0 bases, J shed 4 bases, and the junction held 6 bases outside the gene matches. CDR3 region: CASSLGRTSGETQYF. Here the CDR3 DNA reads TGTGCCAGCAGCTTGGGACGGACTAGTGGAGAGACCCAGTACTTC.

CDR3 coding DNA: TGCAGTGGGACAGGAGGCTCCTACGAGCAGTACTTC. Protein product: CSGTGGSYEQYF. V gene TRBV20-1 combines with J gene TRBJ2-7, with 7 nucleotides matching TRBD1. Trimming removed 7 bases from V and 0 bases from J; junction bases left unmatched: 3. The CDR3 sequence is 12 residues long. Germline-derived CDR1 and CDR2 are DFQATT and SNEGSKA (reference sequence).

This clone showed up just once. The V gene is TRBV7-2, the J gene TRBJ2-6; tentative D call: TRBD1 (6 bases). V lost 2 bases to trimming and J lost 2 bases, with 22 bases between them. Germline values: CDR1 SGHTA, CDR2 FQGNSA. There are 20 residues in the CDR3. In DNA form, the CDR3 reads TGTGCCAGCAGCTTACAGGGCAGGGACATACCCATGGCTGGGGCCAACGTCCTGACTTTC. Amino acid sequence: CASSLQGRDIPMAGANVLTF.

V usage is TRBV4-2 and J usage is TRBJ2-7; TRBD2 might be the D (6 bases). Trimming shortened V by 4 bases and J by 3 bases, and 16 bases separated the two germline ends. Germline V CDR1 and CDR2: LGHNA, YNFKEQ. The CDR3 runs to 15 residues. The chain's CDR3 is CASSLEHMGLYEQYF. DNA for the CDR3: TGTGCCAGCAGCCTAGAACACATGGGACTCTACGAGCAGTACTTC.

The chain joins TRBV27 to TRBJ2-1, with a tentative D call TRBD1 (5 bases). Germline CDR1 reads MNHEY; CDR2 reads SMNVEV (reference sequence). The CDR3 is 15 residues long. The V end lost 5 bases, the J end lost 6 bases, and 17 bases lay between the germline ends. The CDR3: CASSPQGGGSNEQFF. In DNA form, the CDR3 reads TGTGCCAGCAGTCCCCAGGGTGGTGGAAGCAATGAGCAGTTCTTC.

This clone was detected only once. The CDR3 DNA reads as TGTGCCTGGAGTCCGCCTCTAACAGGGAGACACACCTTC. Encoded protein: CAWSPPLTGRHTF. The chain employs TRBV30 and TRBJ1-2; a possible D gene is TRBD1 (6 bases). Germline V gene sequence: CDR1 GTSNPN, CDR2 SVGIG (reference sequence). Trimming took off 2 bases at V and 12 bases at J, with 19 bases between the two ends. This CDR3 comprises 13 residues.

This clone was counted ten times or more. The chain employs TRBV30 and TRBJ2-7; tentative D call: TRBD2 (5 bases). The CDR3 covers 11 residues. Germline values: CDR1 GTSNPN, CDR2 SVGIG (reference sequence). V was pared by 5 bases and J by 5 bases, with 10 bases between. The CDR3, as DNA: TGTGCCTGGCGAGGGTGGGACGAGCAGTACTTC. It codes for CAWRGWDEQYF.

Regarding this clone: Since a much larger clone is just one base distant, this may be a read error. CDR3 sequence: CASRDRGPGYTQYF. CDR3 bases: TGTGCCAGCAGGGACAGGGGGCCGGGATATACGCAGTATTTT. The chain is built from TRBV6-1 and TRBJ2-3; 11 bases are a match to TRBD1. CDR3 length equals 14 residues. Germline values: CDR1 MNHNS, CDR2 SASEGT. The V and J ends lost 6 bases and 7 bases, in that order; junction bases with no gene match: 6.

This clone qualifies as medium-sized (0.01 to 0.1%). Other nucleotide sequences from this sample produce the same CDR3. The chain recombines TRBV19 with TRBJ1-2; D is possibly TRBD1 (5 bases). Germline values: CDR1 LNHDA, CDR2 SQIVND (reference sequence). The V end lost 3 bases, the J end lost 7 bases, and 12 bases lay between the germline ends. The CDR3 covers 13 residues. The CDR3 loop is CASSMGPGGGYTF. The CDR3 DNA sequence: TGTGCCAGTAGTATGGGGCCAGGTGGTGGCTACACCTTC.

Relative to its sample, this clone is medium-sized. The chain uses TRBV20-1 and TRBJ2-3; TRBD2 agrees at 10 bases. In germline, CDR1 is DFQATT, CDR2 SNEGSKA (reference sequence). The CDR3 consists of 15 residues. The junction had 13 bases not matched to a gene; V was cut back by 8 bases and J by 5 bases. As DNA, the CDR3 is TGCAGTCTCACGCCACCTAGCGGGAGTTTAGATACGCAGTATTTT. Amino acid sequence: CSLTPPSGSLDTQYF.

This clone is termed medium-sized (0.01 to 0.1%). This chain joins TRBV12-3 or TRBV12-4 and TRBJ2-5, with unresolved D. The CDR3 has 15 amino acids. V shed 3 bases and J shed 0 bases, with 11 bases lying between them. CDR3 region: CASSLLNTYQETQYF. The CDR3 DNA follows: TGTGCCAGCAGTTTGCTAAATACTTACCAAGAGACCCAGTACTTC.

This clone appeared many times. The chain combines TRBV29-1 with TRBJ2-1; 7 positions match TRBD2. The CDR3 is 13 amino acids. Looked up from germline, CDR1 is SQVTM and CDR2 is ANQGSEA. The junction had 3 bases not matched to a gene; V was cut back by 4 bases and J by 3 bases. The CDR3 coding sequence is TGCAGCGTTGTTGGGACTAACTACAATGAGCAGTTCTTC. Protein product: CSVVGTNYNEQFF.

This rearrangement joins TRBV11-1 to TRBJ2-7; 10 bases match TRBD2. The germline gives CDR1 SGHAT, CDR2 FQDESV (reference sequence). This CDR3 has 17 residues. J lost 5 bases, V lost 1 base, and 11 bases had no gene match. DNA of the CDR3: TGTGCCAGCAGCTTAGAGTCCCGAGCGGGAGGGCTGGACGAGCAGTACTTC. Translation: CASSLESRAGGLDEQYF.

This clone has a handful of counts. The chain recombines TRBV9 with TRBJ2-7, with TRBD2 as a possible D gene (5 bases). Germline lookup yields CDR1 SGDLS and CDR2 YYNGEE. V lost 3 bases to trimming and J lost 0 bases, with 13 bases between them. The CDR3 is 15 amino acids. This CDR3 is CASSGSYAGSYEQYF. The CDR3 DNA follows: TGTGCCAGCAGCGGGTCTTACGCGGGCTCCTACGAGCAGTACTTC.

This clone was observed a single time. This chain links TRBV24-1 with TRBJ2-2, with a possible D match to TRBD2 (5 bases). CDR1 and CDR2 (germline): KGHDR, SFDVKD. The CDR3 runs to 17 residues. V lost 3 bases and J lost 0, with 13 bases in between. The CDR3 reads CATSDARRGANTGELFF. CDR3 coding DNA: TGTGCCACCAGTGATGCACGCCGGGGTGCGAACACCGGGGAGCTGTTTTTT.

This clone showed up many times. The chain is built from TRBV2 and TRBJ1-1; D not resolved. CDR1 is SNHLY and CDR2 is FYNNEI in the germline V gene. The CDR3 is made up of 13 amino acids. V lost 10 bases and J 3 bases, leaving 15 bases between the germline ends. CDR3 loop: CANQVRRDTEAFF. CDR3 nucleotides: TGTGCCAACCAGGTCCGGCGGGACACTGAAGCTTTCTTT.

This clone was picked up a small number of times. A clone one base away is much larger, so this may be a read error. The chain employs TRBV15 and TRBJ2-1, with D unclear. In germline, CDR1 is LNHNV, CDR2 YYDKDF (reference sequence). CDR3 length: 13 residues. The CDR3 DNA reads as TGTGCCGCCAGCATCGGGCTAGACGATGAGCAGTTCTTC. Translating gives CAASIGLDDEQFF.

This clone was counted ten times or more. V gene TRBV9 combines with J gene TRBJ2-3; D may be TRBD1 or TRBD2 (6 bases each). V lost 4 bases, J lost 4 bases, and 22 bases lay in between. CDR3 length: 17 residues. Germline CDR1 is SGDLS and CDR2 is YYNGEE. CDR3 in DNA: TGTGCCAGCAGCATACGGATAAGCGGAGGGGGGTCAGATACGCAGTATTTT. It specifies CASSIRISGGGSDTQYF.

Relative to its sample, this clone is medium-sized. The CDR3 DNA reads TGTGCCAGCAGTGAAAACCCCGGGACAGTAGGAACAGATACGCAGTATTTT. It translates to CASSENPGTVGTDTQYF. The gene calls are TRBV6-1 and TRBJ2-3; 7 bases fit TRBD1. The CDR3 is made up of 17 amino acids. CDR1 and CDR2 from the germline V gene are MNHNS and SASEGT. V gave up 2 bases and J gave up 3 bases; unmatched junction bases: 11.

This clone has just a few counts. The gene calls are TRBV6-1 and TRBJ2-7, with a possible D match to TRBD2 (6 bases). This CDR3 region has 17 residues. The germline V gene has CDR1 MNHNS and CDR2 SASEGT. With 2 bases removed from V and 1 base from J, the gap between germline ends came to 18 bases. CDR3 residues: CASSELGLDGGSYEQYF. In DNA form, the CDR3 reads TGTGCCAGCAGTGAATTGGGACTGGACGGCGGGTCCTACGAGCAGTACTTC.

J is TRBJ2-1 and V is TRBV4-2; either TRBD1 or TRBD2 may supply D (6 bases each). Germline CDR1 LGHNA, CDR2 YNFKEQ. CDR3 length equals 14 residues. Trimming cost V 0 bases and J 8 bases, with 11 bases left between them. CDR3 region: CASSQDRGVDEQFF. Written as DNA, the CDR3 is TGTGCCAGCAGCCAAGATAGGGGGGTAGATGAGCAGTTCTTC.

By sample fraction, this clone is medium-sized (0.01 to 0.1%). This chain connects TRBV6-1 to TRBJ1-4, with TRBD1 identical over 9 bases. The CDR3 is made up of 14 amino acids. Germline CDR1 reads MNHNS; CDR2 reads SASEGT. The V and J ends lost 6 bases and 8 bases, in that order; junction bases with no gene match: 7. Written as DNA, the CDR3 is TGTGCCAGCAGGGCCGGGACAGGGAACGAAAAACTGTTTTTT. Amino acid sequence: CASRAGTGNEKLFF.

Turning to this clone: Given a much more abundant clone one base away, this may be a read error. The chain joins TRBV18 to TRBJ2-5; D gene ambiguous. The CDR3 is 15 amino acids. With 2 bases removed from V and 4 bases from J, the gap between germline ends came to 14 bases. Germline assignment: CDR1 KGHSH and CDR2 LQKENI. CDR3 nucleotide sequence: TGTGCCAGCTCACCAAGGGTCCGGGTCGGAGAGACCCAGTACTTC. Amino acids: CASSPRVRVGETQYF.